These 23 T cell receptor beta chains were sequenced from one sample in a study of shared clonotypes between healthy human individuals. Assay: immunoSEQ multiplex PCR; the TCRdb copy retains only in-frame clones and omits some. The repertoire holds roughly 2.5 million clones, with around nine tenths as singletons. Sequenced input: naive CD4+ T cells sorted from blood. Documented subset: CD45RA+ positively selected. The receptor set was obtained from a man younger than 35 in good health.

The CDR3 loop reads CASSEIRPHSFYEQYF. CDR3 nucleotide sequence: TGCGCCAGCAGTGAAATAAGGCCCCATTCCTTCTACGAGCAGTACTTC. This chain uses TRBV10-1 with TRBJ2-7; D call uncertain. The ends were cut back, 3 bases at V and 3 bases at J, with 18 bases in the middle. CDR1 and CDR2 (germline): WNHNN, SYGVQD (reference sequence). The CDR3 is made up of 16 amino acids.

The chain carries TRBV27 and TRBJ1-6; 11 nucleotides agree with TRBD1. CDR1 is MNHEY, CDR2 SMNVEV, per germline (reference sequence). There are 15 residues in the CDR3. Trimming removed 4 bases from V and 8 bases from J; junction bases left unmatched: 4. CDR3 bases: TGTGCCAGCAGTTCCTCGGGACAGGGGGATTCACCCCTCCACTTT. This encodes CASSSSGQGDSPLHF.

In this sample, this clone turned up once. The chain carries TRBV6-5 and TRBJ1-2, with D maybe TRBD1 (5 bases). Trimming stripped 11 bases from V and 3 bases from J, with 16 bases between. The CDR3 is 13 amino acids. Germline lookup yields CDR1 MNHEY and CDR2 SVGAGI. The CDR3 here is CALRDSSYYGYTF. As DNA, the CDR3 is TGTGCCCTCCGGGACTCCTCTTACTATGGCTACACCTTC.

This chain joins TRBV6-1 and TRBJ2-5, with 7 bases identical to TRBD1. The CDR3 has 16 residues. The V and J ends lost 4 bases and 2 bases, in that order; junction bases with no gene match: 10. Germline values: CDR1 MNHNS, CDR2 SASEGT. Here the CDR3 DNA reads TGTGCCAGCAGTGTGGGGGCAGGGGGTCTGCAAGAGACCCAGTACTTC. Encoded protein: CASSVGAGGLQETQYF.

The chain employs TRBV5-1 and TRBJ1-2; D not resolved. Germline values: CDR1 SGHRS, CDR2 YFSETQ. This CDR3 is built from 14 residues. V gave up 1 base and J gave up 4 bases, with 11 bases separating them. The CDR3 DNA sequence: TGCGCCAGCAGCTTGCCCGGGGATTTCTATGGCTACACCTTC. Amino acids: CASSLPGDFYGYTF.

This chain joins TRBV18 and TRBJ1-2, with D tentatively TRBD1 (6 bases). Trimming left V 3 bases short and J 3 bases short, with 14 bases between. CDR3 length: 15 residues. Germline V gene lookup returns CDR1 KGHSH and CDR2 LQKENI. The CDR3 region is CASSPTDRNDYGYTF. The CDR3 bases are TGTGCCAGCTCACCGACGGACAGAAATGACTATGGCTACACCTTC.

This rearrangement joins TRBV6-1 to TRBJ1-2; the match to TRBD1 covers 7 bases. CDR3 length equals 14 residues. The V segment lost 1 base and the J segment 4 bases; nucleotides outside the gene matches: 3. The germline CDR1 and CDR2 sequences are MNHNS and SASEGT. The CDR3 reads CASSEGGQPYGYTF. CDR3 DNA sequence: TGTGCCAGCAGTGAAGGGGGACAGCCCTATGGCTACACCTTC.

This chain uses TRBV19 with TRBJ2-1; 9 bases map to TRBD1. Germline V CDR1 and CDR2: LNHDA, SQIVND (reference sequence). Trimming took 7 bases from V and 7 from J; bases not matched to a gene: 11. The CDR3 length is 15 residues. The CDR3 reads CASTLTGGGWNEQFF. The CDR3 coding sequence is TGTGCCAGTACCCTGACAGGGGGTGGTTGGAATGAGCAGTTCTTC.

This clone was counted a single time. The chain couples TRBV5-1 to TRBJ2-1, with D perhaps TRBD2 (6 bases). This CDR3 has 15 amino acids. Deletions cut 0 bases from V and 7 bases from J, with 14 bases between. Germline V gene data show CDR1 as SGHRS and CDR2 as YFSETQ. The CDR3 sequence: CASSLAEPGENEQFF. CDR3 bases: TGCGCCAGCAGCTTGGCCGAACCGGGAGAGAATGAGCAGTTCTTC.

This sequence joins TRBV7-9 and TRBJ2-7; TRBD2 agrees at 13 bases. This CDR3 is 18 amino acids long. Germline CDR1 and CDR2: SEHNR and FQNEAQ (reference sequence). V lost 4 bases to trimming and J lost 0 bases; unmatched junction nucleotides: 9. The CDR3 loop reads CASSSTSGRTSNSYEQYF. The CDR3 DNA is TGTGCCAGCAGCTCGACTAGCGGGAGGACCTCAAACTCCTACGAGCAGTACTTC.

The rearrangement joins TRBV25-1 to TRBJ1-4; TRBD1 matches 8 bases. The CDR3 length is 14 residues. Germline loops: CDR1 MGHDK, CDR2 SYGVNS. V lost 5 bases to trimming and J lost 6 bases; unmatched junction nucleotides: 5. CDR3 coding DNA: TGTGCCAGCAGTAATGGACAGGGATATGAAAAACTGTTTTTT. It encodes CASSNGQGYEKLFF.

The J gene is TRBJ2-3, the V gene TRBV13; TRBD2 aligns across 7 bases. The CDR3 is 15 amino acids. The J segment lost 3 bases and the V segment lost 7 bases, leaving 10 bases of the junction unmatched. The V gene's germline CDR1 is PRHDT and CDR2 FYEKMQ (reference sequence). The CDR3 DNA follows: TGTGCCAGCAACCTAAAGAGTAGCGGGACAGATACGCAGTATTTT. Protein sequence: CASNLKSSGTDTQYF.

The sample holds a few counts of this clone. The rearrangement links TRBV27 to TRBJ1-6, with 8 bases identical to TRBD1. The germline gives CDR1 MNHEY, CDR2 SMNVEV (reference sequence). The CDR3 runs to 12 residues. The J segment lost 9 bases and the V segment lost 5 bases, leaving 0 bases of the junction unmatched. CDR3 coding DNA: TGTGCCAGCAGTGGACAGGGTTCACCCCTCCACTTT. Encoded protein: CASSGQGSPLHF.

The chain links TRBV4-2 to TRBJ1-1, with a tentative D call TRBD1 (6 bases). This CDR3 comprises 15 residues. Germline lookup yields CDR1 LGHNA and CDR2 YNFKEQ. V shed 4 bases and J shed 4 bases, with 16 bases lying between them. The CDR3 bases are TGTGCCAGCAGCCGGCCAGGGGTTGGAGTCACTGAAGCTTTCTTT. Its translation: CASSRPGVGVTEAFF.

This chain uses TRBV5-4 with TRBJ2-7; 7 bases fit TRBD1. CDR1 SGHNT and CDR2 YYREEE come from the germline V gene (reference sequence). After removal of 4 bases from V and 3 bases from J, the junction contained 4 bases not matched to a gene. The CDR3 is made up of 13 amino acids. The chain's CDR3 is CASSRDRLYEQYF. The DNA for the CDR3 is TGTGCCAGCAGCCGGGACAGACTCTACGAGCAGTACTTC.

V usage is TRBV4-1 and J usage is TRBJ1-6; D remains ambiguous. Trimming cost V 0 bases and J 2 bases, with 11 bases left between them. This CDR3 contains 17 residues. The germline gives CDR1 MGHRA, CDR2 YSYEKL. Written as DNA, the CDR3 is TGCGCCAGCAGCCAAGATCCCACAGCAGCCTATAATTCACCCCTCCACTTT. It codes for CASSQDPTAAYNSPLHF.

The chain recombines TRBV2 with TRBJ2-3; D remains unclear. Trimming removed 5 bases at V and 6 bases at J, with 12 bases between. This CDR3 region has 13 residues. Per the germline V gene, CDR1 is SNHLY and CDR2 is FYNNEI. The CDR3 bases are TGTGCCAGCAGTCCCGACTTGGTCGATACGCAGTATTTT. Its protein is CASSPDLVDTQYF. The whole variable domain, filled in from reference TRBV2 and TRBJ2-3, reads EPEVTQTPSHQVTQMGQEVILRCVPISNHLYFYWYRQILGQKVEFLVSFYNNEISEKSEIFDDQFSVERPDGSNFTLKIRSTKLEDSAMYFCASSPDLVDTQYFGPGTRLTVL.

This clone was observed once. V and J are TRBV11-3 and TRBJ2-5, with TRBD2 as a possible D gene (7 bases). The CDR3 totals 15 residues. Trimming cost V 4 bases and J 2 bases, with 14 bases left between them. Germline V gene data show CDR1 as SGHNT and CDR2 as YENEEA. The CDR3 DNA follows: TGTGCCAGCAGCTCACAGGGAGGGGATCAAGAGACCCAGTACTTC. It yields the protein CASSSQGGDQETQYF.

The chain recombines TRBV10-3 with TRBJ2-1, with 9 positions matching TRBD2. This CDR3 contains 15 residues. CDR1 and CDR2 (germline): ENHRY, SYGVKD. V shed 9 bases and J 7 bases; nucleotides not matched to a gene: 13. CDR3 in amino acids: CAIGPGAGGKNEQFF. CDR3 nucleotides: TGTGCCATTGGACCGGGGGCGGGAGGGAAGAATGAGCAGTTCTTC.

The V gene is TRBV11-1, the J gene TRBJ2-1; D might be TRBD2 (6 bases). This CDR3 region has 16 residues. Trimming stripped 9 bases from V and 2 bases from J, with 20 bases between. In germline, CDR1 is SGHAT, CDR2 FQDESV (reference sequence). The CDR3 spells CASREKGATPYNEQFF. The CDR3 nucleotides read TGTGCCAGTCGGGAGAAGGGAGCAACCCCCTACAATGAGCAGTTCTTC.

V is TRBV13 and J is TRBJ1-3; no definite D call. CDR1 and CDR2 (germline): PRHDT, FYEKMQ (reference sequence). Trimming cost V 3 bases and J 0 bases, with 15 bases left between them. This CDR3 is built from 17 residues. DNA for the CDR3: TGTGCCAGCAGCTTGTACTTGGGATCCACCTCTGGAAACACCATATATTTT. This codes for CASSLYLGSTSGNTIYF.

The chain carries TRBV27 and TRBJ2-7; D gene ambiguous. Trimming left V 5 bases short and J 4 bases short, with 18 bases between. Germline CDR1 MNHEY, CDR2 SMNVEV (reference sequence). CDR3 length equals 15 residues. CDR3 nucleotide sequence: TGTGCCAGCAGTGATCCGGTGATGGACGCTTACGAGCAGTACTTC. It is translated as CASSDPVMDAYEQYF.

The chain recombines TRBV28 with TRBJ2-6; D uncertain. Per germline, CDR1 MDHEN and CDR2 SYDVKM. V gave up 2 bases and J gave up 4 bases, with 9 bases separating them. The CDR3 has 15 amino acids. DNA of the CDR3: TGTGCCAGCAGTTTAGGCGTTTGGGGGGCCAACGTCCTGACTTTC. Translation gives CASSLGVWGANVLTF.